This is a list of T cell receptor beta chains from one sample in a study of shared clonotypes between healthy human individuals. The data were produced by immunoSEQ multiplex PCR, yet TCRdb's version contains in-frame clones alone and is incomplete. The sample records over a million clones, 95% to 99% being singletons. Sample: naive CD4+ T cells sorted from blood. The source of these receptors is a man younger than 40 in good health. Each CDR3 is given with its conserved first and last residue. A D gene is named only where the DNA matches it firmly. The listing skips clone size in some rows; elsewhere it reads once, few, many or a size class.

V,D,J,size,CDR3,DNA
TRBV30,TRBD2,TRBJ2-5,NA,CAWRKGLAGVPQYF,TGTGCCTGGAGAAAGGGACTAGCGGGAGTGCCCCAGTACTTC
TRBV10-3,NA,TRBJ1-2,NA,CAISADLHYGYTF,TGTGCCATCAGTGCGGACTTACACTATGGCTACACCTTC
TRBV18,TRBD2,TRBJ2-2,NA,CASSGTRGNTGELFF,TGTGCCAGCTCCGGGACTAGAGGGAACACCGGGGAGCTGTTTTTT
TRBV7-9,NA,TRBJ2-5,NA,CASSRSVRETQYF,TGTGCCAGCAGTAGGTCCGTGAGGGAGACCCAGTACTTC
TRBV27,NA,TRBJ2-1,NA,CASRDWSYNEQFF,TGTGCCAGCCGGGACTGGTCCTACAATGAGCAGTTCTTC
TRBV11-2,NA,TRBJ2-7,NA,CASSAGLTSYEQYF,TGTGCCAGCAGCGCGGGGCTCACCTCCTACGAGCAGTACTTC
TRBV28,TRBD1,TRBJ2-2,NA,CASSDAGGFGELFF,TGTGCCAGCAGCGATGCAGGGGGCTTCGGGGAGCTGTTTTTT
TRBV11-2,TRBD1,TRBJ2-1,NA,CASSYQGTGKGNEQFF,TGTGCCAGCAGCTATCAAGGGACAGGGAAAGGGAATGAGCAGTTCTTC
TRBV29-1,NA,TRBJ2-3,NA,CSVEGGSTDTQYF,TGCAGCGTTGAGGGCGGGAGCACAGATACGCAGTATTTT
TRBV5-1,NA,TRBJ1-4,NA,CASSLNVYRAGEKLFF,TGCGCCAGCAGCTTGAATGTTTACAGGGCGGGTGAAAAACTGTTTTTT
TRBV19,NA,TRBJ2-3,NA,CASSIGGVDTQYF,TGTGCCAGTAGTATTGGAGGGGTGGATACGCAGTATTTT
TRBV11-1,TRBD2,TRBJ2-2,NA,CASSLLPGGPRTGELFF,TGTGCCAGCAGCTTACTCCCGGGAGGGCCTCGGACCGGGGAGCTGTTTTTT
TRBV28,TRBD1,TRBJ2-7,NA,CAVGQGGNYEQYF,TGTGCCGTCGGACAGGGGGGAAACTACGAGCAGTACTTC
TRBV2,NA,TRBJ1-3,NA,CASSARGSSPLSGNTIYF,TGTGCCAGCAGTGCGCGGGGGTCGTCCCCGCTCTCTGGAAACACCATATATTTT
TRBV18,NA,TRBJ2-3,NA,CASSPRDTFTDTQYF,TGTGCCAGCTCACCCCGGGACACCTTCACAGATACGCAGTATTTT
TRBV29-1,TRBD1,TRBJ2-7,NA,CSTSGTGGEEQYF,TGCAGCACCTCGGGGACAGGGGGCGAAGAGCAGTACTTC
TRBV9,TRBD2,TRBJ2-7,once,CASSAGLASIYEQYF,TGTGCCAGCAGCGCGGGACTAGCGAGCATATACGAGCAGTACTTC
TRBV15,TRBD1,TRBJ2-5,NA,CATSRTGQETQYF,TGTGCCACCAGCAGGACAGGGCAAGAGACCCAGTACTTC
TRBV28,NA,TRBJ1-5,NA,CASSLGGYSNQPQHF,TGTGCCAGCAGTTTGGGCGGGTATAGCAATCAGCCCCAGCATTTT
TRBV9,NA,TRBJ2-2,NA,CASSVEGKYTGELFF,TGTGCCAGCAGCGTAGAGGGGAAGTACACCGGGGAGCTGTTTTTT
TRBV11-3,TRBD1,TRBJ2-5,NA,CASSHSQGIETQYF,TGTGCCAGCAGCCACTCACAGGGGATTGAGACCCAGTACTTC
TRBV5-4,NA,TRBJ2-3,NA,CASSLAVSSTDTQYF,TGTGCCAGCAGCTTGGCCGTTTCTAGCACAGATACGCAGTATTTT
TRBV10-3,TRBD2,TRBJ2-1,NA,CAISESTSVGNEQFF,TGTGCCATCAGTGAGTCGACTAGCGTCGGGAATGAGCAGTTCTTC
TRBV7-8,TRBD1,TRBJ2-1,NA,CASSRGQSSYNEQFF,TGTGCCAGCAGCCGGGGACAGAGCTCCTACAATGAGCAGTTCTTC
TRBV6-5,NA,TRBJ2-1,NA,CASSYSSSRANEQFF,TGTGCCAGCAGTTACTCGTCTTCTAGGGCGAATGAGCAGTTCTTC
TRBV7-9,TRBD1,TRBJ1-2,NA,CASSLADRGQHGYTF,TGTGCCAGCAGCTTAGCGGACAGGGGGCAGCATGGCTACACCTTC
TRBV19,NA,TRBJ2-2,NA,CASTIAVNTGELFF,TGTGCCAGTACAATAGCGGTTAACACCGGGGAGCTGTTTTTT